This record covers a single T cell receptor beta chain. Its antigen is not yet known. Base qualities are not provided; no much larger clone lies one nucleotide away. This specimen belongs to a study of blood T cell repertoires in COVID-19 (dated by TCRdb to 2019 to 2021). The study in broad terms: Collaborator samples came from the United States, Italy and Spain and covered acute and convalescent phases of COVID-19. The material from the prospective study consisted of cDNA or gDNA derived from T cells, B-cell-depleted T cells, or PBMCs. Nearly every sample came with metadata listing a de-identified subject ID, COVID-19 status, age in years and sex. Subjects who had been exposed to COVID-19, were actively infected with it, or had recovered from it provided the deeply sampled blood TCRbeta repertoires that made up the dataset. HLA class I and class II types, where available, came from metadata supplied by the sample provider rather than from assay-based typing. The samples were drawn from two sources: the first 160 participants of the ongoing ImmuneRACE study, and fewer than 1,500 subjects contributed by 6 global collaborators. The repertoires were released in a freely available public database meant as a resource for research on the immune response to SARS-CoV-2. The study at large found these results: The quantity of clinical and demographic metadata differed by source and by participant and was supplied without curation.

The collaborating institutions used their own protocols to collect whole blood in K2EDTA tubes. Collaborator samples were shipped for TCRbeta analysis as frozen whole blood, isolated PBMCs, or DNA extracted from either sample type. The immunoSEQ Assay, a bias-controlled multiplex PCR, was used to amplify TCRbeta CDR3 regions from genomic DNA. Per the original workflow: The number of nucleated cells in each sample was estimated by amplification of reference gene primers within the assay. To quantify the absolute abundance of each unique TCRbeta CDR3 rearrangement, sequence reads were collapsed and filtered. For each sample, productive Simpson clonality was calculated by taking the square root of Simpson's diversity index across productive rearrangements. TCRdb took over this immuneACCESS table, retaining in-frame rearrangements with V and J assigned. Such tables are incomplete; in checked studies, under half of the missing clones stem from an unresolved V gene, and the remainder is unexplained. That table gives V, J and clone size, and the DNA gave D and trimming. Recorded for this sample are roughly 150,000 clones; more than 90% of them occurred a single time. About a sixth of the sample belongs to the ten largest clones.

Including the terminal cysteine and phenylalanine, the CDR3 comprises 14 residues. The DNA shown is the 42-base CDR3, in frame from base 1. V and J are truncated by 0 bases and 1 base respectively, leaving an intervening sequence of 7 bases. In the germline V gene (reference sequence), CDR1 corresponds to SEHNR and CDR2 to FQNEAQ. This receptor chain uses TRBV7-9 and TRBJ2-7; no confident D gene assignment can be made. The sample comprised peripheral blood. The clonotype originates from a man between 60 and 75 years old with active or convalescent COVID-19. The CDR3 reads as follows: CASSLADGSYEQYF. The base sequence is TGTGCCAGCAGCTTAGCTGACGGGTCCTACGAGCAGTACTTC.